This T cell receptor (beta chain) was documented in a study of T cells in Graves' hyperthyroidism and ophthalmopathy. Using RNA transcripts as the source, TCR beta CDR3 regions were amplified. TCR CDR3 regions were first amplified by RT-PCR with HTBI primers. TCRdb used MiXCR to reprocess the multiplex PCR reads, holding one entry per CDR3 protein. The data show 300,000 to 450,000 distinct CDR3 sequences, less than 20% seen once. A word on this clonotype: Its antigen is still unknown.

Each person with ophthalmopathy scored at least 3 on the Clinical Activity Score, reached NOSPECS grade 4 or higher, and had been ill under 3 months. The germline V gene has CDR1 SGHTA and CDR2 FQGTGA. V trimming: 2 bases; J trimming: 7 bases; junction bases outside the gene matches: 7. CDR3 length: 15 residues. Study results and caveats: Among thyroid clonotypes expanded above 0.001, most also appeared in blood.

The V and J genes are TRBV7-3 and TRBJ2-1; TRBD2 matches 8 bases. The material sequenced was blood. The sequence was collected from a man aged 18 to 29 with Graves' ophthalmopathy. The CDR3 region is CASSLGLAGWNEQFF. CDR3 bases: TGTGCCAGCAGCTTAGGTCTAGCGGGCTGGAATGAGCAGTTCTTC.